This T cell receptor beta chain was recorded in a study of T-cell memory formation after mild COVID-19. Study conclusions and caveats: Among CD4+ contracting clones, most were CM and EM, and CD8+ ones EMRA.

TCRdb used MiXCR to reprocess the 5' RACE reads, holding one entry per CDR3 protein. The sample has hundreds of thousands of distinct CDR3 sequences; around a fifth are singletons. A note on this clonotype: The antigen remains undetermined.

Source material: PBMCs or a T cell subset sorted from them (not recorded which). The sequence derives from a man younger than 35 who had mild COVID-19 (a few samples of this study predate the infection). Cell type and time point are not known.

CDR3 in DNA: TGTGCCAGCAGTCGGACAGGGACCTCCTACAATGAGCAGTTCTTC. This gives the protein CASSRTGTSYNEQFF. The V and J genes are TRBV6-5 and TRBJ2-1; 8 bases map to TRBD1. In germline, CDR1 is MNHEY, CDR2 SVGAGI. The CDR3 consists of 15 residues. Germline trimming cut 5 bases from V and 0 bases from J; bases unmatched to any gene: 3.